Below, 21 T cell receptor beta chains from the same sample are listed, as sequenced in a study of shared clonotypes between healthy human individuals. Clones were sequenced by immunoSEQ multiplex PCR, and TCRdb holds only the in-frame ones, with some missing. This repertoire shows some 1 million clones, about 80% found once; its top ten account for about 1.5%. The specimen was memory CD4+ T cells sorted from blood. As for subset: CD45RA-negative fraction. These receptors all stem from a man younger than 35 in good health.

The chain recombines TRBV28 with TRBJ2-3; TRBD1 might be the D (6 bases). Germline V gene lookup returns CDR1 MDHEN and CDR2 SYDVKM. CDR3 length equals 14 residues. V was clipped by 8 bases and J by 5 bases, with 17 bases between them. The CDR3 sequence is CASHRAGLGDTQYF. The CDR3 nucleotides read TGTGCCAGCCACAGGGCAGGCCTTGGAGATACGCAGTATTTT. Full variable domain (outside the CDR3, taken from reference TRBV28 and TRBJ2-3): DVKVTQSSRYLVKRTGEKVFLECVQDMDHENMFWYRQDPGLGLRLIYFSYDVKMKEKGDIPEGYSVSREKKERFSLILESASTNQTSMYLCASHRAGLGDTQYFGPGTRLTVL.

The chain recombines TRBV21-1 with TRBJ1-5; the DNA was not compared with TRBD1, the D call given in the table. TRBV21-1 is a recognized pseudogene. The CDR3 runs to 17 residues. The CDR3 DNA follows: TGTGCCAGCAGCAATTCGTTTGCGAGACAGAACAATCAGCCCCAGCATTTT. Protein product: CASSNSFARQNNQPQHF.

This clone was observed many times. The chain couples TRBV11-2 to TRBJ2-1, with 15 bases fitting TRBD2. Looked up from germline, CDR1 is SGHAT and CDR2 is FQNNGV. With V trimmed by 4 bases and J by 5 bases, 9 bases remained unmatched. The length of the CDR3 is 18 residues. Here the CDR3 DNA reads TGTGCCAGCAGCTCCGGGACTAGCGGGGGGACCTGGGACAATGAGCAGTTCTTC. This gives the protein CASSSGTSGGTWDNEQFF.

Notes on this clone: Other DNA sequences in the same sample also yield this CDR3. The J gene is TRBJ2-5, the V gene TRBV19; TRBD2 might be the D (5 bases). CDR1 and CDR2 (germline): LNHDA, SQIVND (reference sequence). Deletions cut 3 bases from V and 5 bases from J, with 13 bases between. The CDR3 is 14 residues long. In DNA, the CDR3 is TGTGCCAGTAGTATGGTGGGAGTAGGGGAGACCCAGTACTTC. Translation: CASSMVGVGETQYF.

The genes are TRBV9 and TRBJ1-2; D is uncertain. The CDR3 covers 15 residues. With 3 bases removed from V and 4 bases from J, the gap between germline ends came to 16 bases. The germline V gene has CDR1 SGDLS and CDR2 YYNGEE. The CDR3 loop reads CASSANSIRGYGYTF. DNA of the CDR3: TGTGCCAGCAGCGCGAACTCGATCCGGGGCTATGGCTACACCTTC.

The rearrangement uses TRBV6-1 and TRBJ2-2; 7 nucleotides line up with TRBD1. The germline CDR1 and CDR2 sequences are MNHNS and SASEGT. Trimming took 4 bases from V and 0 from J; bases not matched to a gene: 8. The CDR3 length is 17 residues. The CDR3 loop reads CASSVRQGAANTGELFF. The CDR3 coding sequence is TGTGCCAGCAGTGTAAGACAGGGTGCCGCGAACACCGGGGAGCTGTTTTTT.

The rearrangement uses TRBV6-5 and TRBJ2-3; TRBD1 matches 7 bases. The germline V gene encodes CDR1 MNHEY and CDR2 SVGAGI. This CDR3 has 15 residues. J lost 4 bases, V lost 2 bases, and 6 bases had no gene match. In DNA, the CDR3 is TGTGCCAGCAGTTACAGGGGGCCAGTAGCAGATACGCAGTATTTT. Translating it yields CASSYRGPVADTQYF.

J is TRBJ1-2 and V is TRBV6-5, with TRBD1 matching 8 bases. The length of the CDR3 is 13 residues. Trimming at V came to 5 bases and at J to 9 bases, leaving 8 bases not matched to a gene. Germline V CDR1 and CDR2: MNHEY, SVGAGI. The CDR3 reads CASSEGQGGRYTF. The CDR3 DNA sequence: TGTGCCAGCAGTGAAGGACAGGGAGGTCGCTACACCTTC.

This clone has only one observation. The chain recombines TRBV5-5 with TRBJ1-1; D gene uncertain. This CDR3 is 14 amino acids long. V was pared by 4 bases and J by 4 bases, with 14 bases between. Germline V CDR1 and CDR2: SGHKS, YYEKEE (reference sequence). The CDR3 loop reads CASSRTPPGTEAFF. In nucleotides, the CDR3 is TGTGCCAGCAGCCGAACCCCCCCGGGCACTGAAGCTTTCTTT.

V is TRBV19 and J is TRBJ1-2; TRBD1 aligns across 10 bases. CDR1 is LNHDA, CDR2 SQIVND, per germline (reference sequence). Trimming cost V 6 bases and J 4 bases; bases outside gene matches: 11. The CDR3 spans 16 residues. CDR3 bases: TGTGCCAGTAGCTTTATCGCGACAGGGGGCGGCTATGGCTACACCTTC. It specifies CASSFIATGGGYGYTF.

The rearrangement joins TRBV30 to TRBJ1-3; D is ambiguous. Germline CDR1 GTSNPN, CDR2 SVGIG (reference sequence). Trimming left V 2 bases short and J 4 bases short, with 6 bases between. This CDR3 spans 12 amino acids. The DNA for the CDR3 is TGTGCCTGGAGTACAAGAGGAAACACCATATATTTT. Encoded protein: CAWSTRGNTIYF.

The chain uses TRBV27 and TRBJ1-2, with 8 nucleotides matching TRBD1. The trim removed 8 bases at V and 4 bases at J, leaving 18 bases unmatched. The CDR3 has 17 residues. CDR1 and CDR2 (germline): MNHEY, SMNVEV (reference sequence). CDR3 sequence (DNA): TGTGCCAGCTCCATTTCCGGGACAGGCTACAACCCCTATGGCTACACCTTC. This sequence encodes CASSISGTGYNPYGYTF.

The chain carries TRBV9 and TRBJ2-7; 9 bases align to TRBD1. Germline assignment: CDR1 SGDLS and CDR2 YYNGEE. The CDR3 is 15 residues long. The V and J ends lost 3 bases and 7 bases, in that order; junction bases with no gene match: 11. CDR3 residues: CASSGGRTGAVEQYF. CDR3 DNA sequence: TGTGCCAGCAGCGGGGGGAGGACAGGGGCTGTTGAGCAGTACTTC.

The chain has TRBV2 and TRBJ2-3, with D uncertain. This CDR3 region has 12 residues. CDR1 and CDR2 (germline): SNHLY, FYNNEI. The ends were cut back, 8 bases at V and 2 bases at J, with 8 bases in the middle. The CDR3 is CASSAITDTQYF. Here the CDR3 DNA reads TGTGCCAGCTCAGCAATCACAGATACGCAGTATTTT.

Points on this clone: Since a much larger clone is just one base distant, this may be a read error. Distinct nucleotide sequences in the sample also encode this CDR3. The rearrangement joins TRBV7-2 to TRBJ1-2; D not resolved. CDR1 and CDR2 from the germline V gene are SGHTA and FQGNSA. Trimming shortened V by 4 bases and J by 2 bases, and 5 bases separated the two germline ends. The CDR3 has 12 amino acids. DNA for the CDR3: TGTGCCAGCAGCTCGGACAACTATGGCTACACCTTC. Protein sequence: CASSSDNYGYTF.

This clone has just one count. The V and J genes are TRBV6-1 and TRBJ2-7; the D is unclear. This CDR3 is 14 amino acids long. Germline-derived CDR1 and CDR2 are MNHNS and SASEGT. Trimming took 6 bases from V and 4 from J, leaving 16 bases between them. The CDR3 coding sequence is TGTGCCAGCAGCGCGGACGGTGGAAAATACGAGCAGTACTTC. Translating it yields CASSADGGKYEQYF.

CDR3 sequence: CASSLGGRGGTDTQYF. CDR3 coding DNA: TGTGCCAGCAGCCTGGGGGGGAGAGGAGGGACAGATACGCAGTATTTT. The chain uses TRBV7-2 and TRBJ2-3, with 7 bases lining up with TRBD2. The germline V gene encodes CDR1 SGHTA and CDR2 FQGNSA. J was trimmed by 3 bases and V by 5 bases; bases with no gene match: 11. The CDR3 extends over 16 amino acids.

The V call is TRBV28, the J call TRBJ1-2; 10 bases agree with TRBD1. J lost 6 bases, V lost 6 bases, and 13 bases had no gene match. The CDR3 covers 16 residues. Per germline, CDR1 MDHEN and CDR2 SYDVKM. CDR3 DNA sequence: TGTGCCAGCAGCTGGCCCCCGGGACAGGGGTTGGATGGCTACACCTTC. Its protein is CASSWPPGQGLDGYTF.

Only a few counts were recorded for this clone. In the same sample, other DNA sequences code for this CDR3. CDR3 nucleotides: TGTGCCAGCAGTGGTCAACTAAACACCGGGGAGCTGTTTTTT. Its translation: CASSGQLNTGELFF. J is TRBJ2-2 and V is TRBV6-4; no reliable D call. Trimming removed 4 bases at V and 2 bases at J, with 8 bases between. Germline V gene data show CDR1 as MRHNA and CDR2 as SNTAGT. The CDR3 length is 14 residues.

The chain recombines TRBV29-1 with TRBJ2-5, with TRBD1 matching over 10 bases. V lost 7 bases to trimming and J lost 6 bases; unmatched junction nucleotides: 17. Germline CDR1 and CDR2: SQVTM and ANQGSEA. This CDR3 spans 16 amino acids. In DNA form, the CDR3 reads TGCAGCGCCCTAAGGTCCGGGACAGGGGTCAAAAAGACCCAGTACTTC. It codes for CSALRSGTGVKKTQYF.

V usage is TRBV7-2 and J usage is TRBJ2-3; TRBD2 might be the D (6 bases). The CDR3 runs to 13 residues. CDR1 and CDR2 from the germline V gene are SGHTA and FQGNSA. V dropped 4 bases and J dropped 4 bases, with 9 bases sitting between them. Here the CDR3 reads CASSWREPDTQYF. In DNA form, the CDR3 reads TGTGCCAGCAGCTGGAGGGAACCAGATACGCAGTATTTT.